Each of the 11 T cell receptor beta chains below was sequenced from the same sample in a study of control samples from healthy donors and cancer patients. Sequencing was performed with immunoSEQ multiplex PCR; in TCRdb, only in-frame clones are kept and a portion is missing. The table lists some 140,000 clones, just under 95% of them singletons. Sequencing input: blood. The receptors derive from a young man in good health.

The chain links TRBV28 to TRBJ1-1; a possible D gene is TRBD1 (6 bases). V shed 7 bases and J shed 4 bases, with 13 bases lying between them. Germline loops: CDR1 MDHEN, CDR2 SYDVKM. CDR3 length: 13 residues. CDR3 nucleotides: TGTGCCAGCATCCCCGGACAGATCACTGAAGCTTTCTTT. Protein product: CASIPGQITEAFF.

V and J are TRBV7-6 and TRBJ1-1; D may be TRBD1 (5 bases). The CDR3 sequence is 15 residues long. The germline gives CDR1 SGHVS, CDR2 FNYEAQ. V dropped 6 bases and J dropped 0 bases, with 14 bases sitting between them. The CDR3 bases are TGTGCCAGCAGTCTAGGGGCACGTATGAACACTGAAGCTTTCTTT. Translation gives CASSLGARMNTEAFF.

The gene calls are TRBV28 and TRBJ1-6; 8 nucleotides align to TRBD1. Germline CDR1 is MDHEN and CDR2 is SYDVKM. The CDR3 extends over 14 amino acids. V shed 1 base and J 9 bases; nucleotides not matched to a gene: 2. The CDR3 sequence is CASSLYQGASPLHF. CDR3 nucleotide sequence: TGTGCCAGCAGTTTATACCAGGGGGCTTCACCCCTCCACTTT.

A single count supports this clone. The gene calls are TRBV6-2 or TRBV6-3 and TRBJ2-3, with 14 bases aligning to TRBD2. The J segment lost 1 base and the V segment lost 5 bases, leaving 5 bases of the junction unmatched. Germline CDR1 is MNHEY and CDR2 is SVGEGT. The CDR3 consists of 17 residues. The CDR3 spells CASSKGLAGAGTDTQYF. Here the CDR3 DNA reads TGTGCCAGCAGTAAGGGACTAGCGGGAGCGGGCACAGATACGCAGTATTTT.

The chain recombines TRBV6-1 with TRBJ1-4; D not resolved. The V gene's germline CDR1 is MNHNS and CDR2 SASEGT. V lost 1 base, J lost 4 bases, and 4 bases lay in between. There are 13 residues in the CDR3. The CDR3 DNA follows: TGTGCCAGCAGTGAAGTTTTTAATGAAAAACTGTTTTTT. Translation gives CASSEVFNEKLFF.

The chain links TRBV19 to TRBJ1-5; D is ambiguous. With 3 bases removed from V and 9 bases from J, the gap between germline ends came to 9 bases. Germline V gene data show CDR1 as LNHDA and CDR2 as SQIVND (reference sequence). The CDR3 extends over 12 amino acids. This chain's CDR3 is CASSIANTPQHF. CDR3 bases: TGTGCCAGTAGTATTGCAAACACGCCCCAGCATTTT.

V is TRBV6-6 and J is TRBJ1-1; D might be TRBD1 (6 bases). V dropped 6 bases and J dropped 9 bases, with 11 bases sitting between them. Germline assignment: CDR1 MNHNY and CDR2 SVGAGI (reference sequence). This CDR3 region has 11 residues. CDR3 sequence reads: CASRQTGKAFF. CDR3 nucleotide sequence: TGTGCCAGCAGACAAACAGGGAAAGCTTTCTTT.

This clone was seen repeatedly, ten times or more. CDR3 region: CASSSRPGTGDPGTADEQFF. The CDR3 DNA follows: TGTGCCAGCAGTTCACGACCCGGGACAGGAGATCCAGGGACAGCTGATGAGCAGTTCTTC. V and J are TRBV28 and TRBJ2-1; 8 bases line up with TRBD1. The CDR3 spans 20 residues. CDR1 is MDHEN and CDR2 is SYDVKM in the germline V gene. V lost 4 bases to trimming and J lost 8 bases; unmatched junction nucleotides: 25.

The V call is TRBV19, the J call TRBJ1-4; D not certain. V was clipped by 5 bases and J by 5 bases, with 9 bases between them. CDR3 length: 13 residues. Germline V gene data show CDR1 as LNHDA and CDR2 as SQIVND (reference sequence). CDR3: CASSQTINEKLFF. The CDR3 nucleotides read TGTGCCAGTAGTCAGACTATAAATGAAAAACTGTTTTTT.

This chain joins TRBV30 and TRBJ2-5; D is ambiguous. The V and J ends lost 4 bases and 1 base respectively, with 7 bases between them. The CDR3 covers 12 residues. In germline, CDR1 is GTSNPN, CDR2 SVGIG (reference sequence). In DNA form, the CDR3 reads TGTGCCTGGAAGGCCAGCCAAGAGACCCAGTACTTC. This translates into CAWKASQETQYF.

The chain carries TRBV19 and TRBJ2-1; perhaps D is TRBD1 or TRBD2 (5 bases each). CDR1 and CDR2 (germline): LNHDA, SQIVND (reference sequence). V was trimmed by 10 bases and J by 9 bases, leaving 19 bases between them. CDR3 length equals 13 residues. This chain's CDR3 is CATRASGRGEQFF. The CDR3 nucleotides read TGTGCCACCAGGGCCTCCGGACGGGGTGAGCAGTTCTTC. The full variable domain, its missing parts supplied by reference TRBV19 and TRBJ2-1, is DGGITQSPKYLFRKEGQNVTLSCEQNLNHDAMYWYRQDPGQGLRLIYYSQIVNDFQKGDIAEGYSVSREKKESFPLTVTSAQKNPTAFYLCATRASGRGEQFFGPGTRLTVL.